The 28 T cell receptor beta chains below were found in one sample sequenced in a study of OX40 agonist ivuxolimab in advanced cancers. Repertoires were generated with immunoSEQ multiplex PCR, while TCRdb's copy carries only in-frame clones and drops some. The data show 65,000 to 80,000 clones, approximately 90% seen once. Sequenced here: CD4+ or CD8+ T cells sorted from blood, sampled in a trial of the OX40 agonist ivuxolimab. All receptors derive from an adult with an advanced solid tumor such as melanoma, head and neck, liver or kidney cancer.

The rearrangement links TRBV4-1 to TRBJ1-2; 7 bases are a match to TRBD1. The CDR3 loop spans 16 amino acids. Germline V gene sequence: CDR1 MGHRA, CDR2 YSYEKL. The J segment lost 4 bases and the V segment lost 0 bases, leaving 8 bases of the junction unmatched. CDR3 sequence: CASSQDKGAAVYGYTF. CDR3 DNA: TGCGCCAGCAGCCAAGATAAGGGGGCAGCAGTCTATGGCTACACCTTC.

The chain combines TRBV11-1 with TRBJ2-1; the D gene is possibly TRBD2 (6 bases). The CDR3 runs to 12 residues. Trimming took 1 base from V and 13 from J, leaving 11 bases between them. Germline CDR1 is SGHAT and CDR2 is FQDESV (reference sequence). The CDR3 coding sequence is TGTGCCAGCAGCTTAGTGGGGCGGGGTCAGTTCTTC. Translated, it gives CASSLVGRGQFF.

The rearrangement joins TRBV30 to TRBJ2-5; D unresolved. The V and J ends lost 2 bases and 0 bases respectively, with 10 bases between them. CDR3 size: 14 residues. Germline V lookup: CDR1 GTSNPN, CDR2 SVGIG (reference sequence). CDR3 loop: CAWSSDLNQETQYF. CDR3 sequence (DNA): TGTGCCTGGAGTTCTGACCTAAACCAAGAGACCCAGTACTTC.

The chain combines TRBV15 with TRBJ2-3; the D gene is possibly TRBD1 (6 bases). The CDR3 loop spans 13 amino acids. The V gene lost 8 bases and the J gene lost 2 bases, with 11 bases spanning the gap. Germline CDR1 reads LNHNV; CDR2 reads YYDKDF (reference sequence). In DNA form, the CDR3 reads TGTGCCACCCAAAAGGGGGACACAGATACGCAGTATTTT. Protein sequence: CATQKGDTDTQYF.

This chain connects TRBV7-8 to TRBJ1-5; 9 positions match TRBD1. The CDR3 loop spans 16 amino acids. J gave up 1 base and V 5 bases, and 6 bases lay outside the gene matches. Germline CDR1 is SGHVS and CDR2 is FQNEAQ. The CDR3 nucleotides read TGTGCCAGCAGCCAGGACAGGGGTGGAAGCAATCAGCCCCAGCATTTT. Its translation is CASSQDRGGSNQPQHF.

A few counts support this clone. The chain employs TRBV25-1 and TRBJ1-2; D ambiguous. V shed 5 bases and J shed 8 bases, with 12 bases lying between them. CDR3 size: 12 residues. Germline V gene lookup returns CDR1 MGHDK and CDR2 SYGVNS. As DNA, the CDR3 is TGTGCCAGCAGTATAGTGCCCGGCGGCTACACCTTC. Its protein product is CASSIVPGGYTF.

V and J are TRBV5-4 and TRBJ2-5; 10 bases line up with TRBD2. The CDR3 has 17 residues. Trimming took 4 bases from V and 4 from J; bases not matched to a gene: 13. Germline V CDR1 and CDR2: SGHNT, YYREEE (reference sequence). CDR3 bases: TGTGCCAGCAGCACCCCCAGCGGGAGGGCCCCGGGAGAGACCCAGTACTTC. This encodes CASSTPSGRAPGETQYF.

The chain recombines TRBV9 with TRBJ2-1; 12 nucleotides agree with TRBD2. Trimming removed 2 bases from V and 5 bases from J; junction bases left unmatched: 2. This CDR3 spans 15 amino acids. CDR1 is SGDLS and CDR2 is YYNGEE in the germline V gene. CDR3 sequence: CASSVGTSGHNEQFF. The CDR3 DNA sequence: TGTGCCAGCAGCGTCGGGACTAGCGGGCACAATGAGCAGTTCTTC.

This clone was counted only a few times. The gene calls are TRBV27 and TRBJ1-2; 10 bases fit TRBD1. Germline trimming cut 9 bases from V and 2 bases from J; bases unmatched to any gene: 3. The germline V gene encodes CDR1 MNHEY and CDR2 SMNVEV (reference sequence). CDR3 size: 13 residues. CDR3 nucleotide sequence: TGTGCCAGTTCGGACAGGGGGAACTATGGCTACACCTTC. This translates into CASSDRGNYGYTF.

This chain joins TRBV5-6 and TRBJ1-4; no clear D gene. Germline CDR1 reads SGHDT; CDR2 reads YYEEEE. With 4 bases removed from V and 8 bases from J, the gap between germline ends came to 12 bases. This CDR3 has 13 amino acids. CDR3 protein: CASSRRVEEKLFF. DNA for the CDR3: TGTGCCAGCAGCCGTAGGGTGGAAGAAAAACTGTTTTTT. Filled out from reference TRBV5-6 and TRBJ1-4, the complete variable domain reads DAGVTQSPTHLIKTRGQQVTLRCSPKSGHDTVSWYQQALGQGPQFIFQYYEEEERQRGNFPDRFSGHQFPNYSSELNVNALLLGDSALYLCASSRRVEEKLFFGSGTQLSVL.

The chain is built from TRBV5-1 and TRBJ2-6; D remains unclear. The CDR3 loop spans 16 amino acids. V was clipped by 0 bases and J by 0 bases, with 7 bases between them. Germline V gene sequence: CDR1 SGHRS, CDR2 YFSETQ. For the CDR3, the DNA is TGCGCCAGCAGCTTGGGGCACAGCTCTGGGGCCAACGTCCTGACTTTC. Translation gives CASSLGHSSGANVLTF.

The chain is built from TRBV4-1 and TRBJ2-1; 7 bases map to TRBD2. CDR1 and CDR2 (germline): MGHRA, YSYEKL. The V and J ends lost 1 base and 5 bases, in that order; junction bases with no gene match: 11. The length of the CDR3 is 17 residues. For the CDR3, the DNA is TGCGCCAGCAGCCAAGGGGGCGCAACGGGAGGAAACAATGAGCAGTTCTTC. This codes for CASSQGGATGGNNEQFF.

This clone was detected only once. The chain recombines TRBV5-8 with TRBJ2-6; 8 bases fit TRBD1. CDR3 length equals 17 residues. Germline CDR1 SGHTS, CDR2 YDEGEE. Unmatched junction bases numbered 6, after V lost 4 bases and J lost 0 bases. The CDR3 DNA reads TGTGCCAGCAGCCTCGACAGGGGAGCCTCTGGGGCCAACGTCCTGACTTTC. Amino acid sequence: CASSLDRGASGANVLTF. The variable domain in full, completed from reference TRBV5-8 and TRBJ2-6, reads EAGVTQSPTHLIKTRGQQATLRCSPISGHTSVYWYQQALGLGLQFLLWYDEGEERNRGNFPPRFSGRQFPNYSSELNVNALELEDSALYLCASSLDRGASGANVLTFGAGSRLTVL.

The chain joins TRBV11-2 to TRBJ1-2; D unclear. Per germline, CDR1 SGHAT and CDR2 FQNNGV. The CDR3 spans 18 residues. The V end lost 0 bases, the J end lost 8 bases, and 25 bases lay between the germline ends. In DNA, the CDR3 is TGTGCCAGCAGCTTAGAAAATCTCCTTCCGGGAGTCGCAAGAGGCTACACCTTC. Its protein is CASSLENLLPGVARGYTF. Using reference TRBV11-2 and TRBJ1-2 for the parts outside the CDR3, the full variable domain is EAGVAQSPRYKIIEKRQSVAFWCNPISGHATLYWYQQILGQGPKLLIQFQNNGVVDDSQLPKDRFSAERLKGVDSTLKIQPAKLEDSAVYLCASSLENLLPGVARGYTFGSGTRLTVV.

The chain uses TRBV6-1 and TRBJ1-1; D gene uncertain. The CDR3 is 13 amino acids. In germline, CDR1 is MNHNS, CDR2 SASEGT. The ends were cut back, 10 bases at V and 4 bases at J, with 16 bases in the middle. For the CDR3, the DNA is TGTGCCACCTCAACAGAGCCGCTCACTGAAGCTTTCTTT. This codes for CATSTEPLTEAFF.

The chain is built from TRBV6-4 and TRBJ2-1, with 9 positions matching TRBD1. There are 14 residues in the CDR3. Germline assignment: CDR1 MRHNA and CDR2 SNTAGT. The ends lost 5 bases at V and 5 bases at J; junction bases unmatched: 4. This chain's CDR3 is CASSRQGGDNEQFF. The CDR3 nucleotides are TGTGCCAGCAGTCGACAGGGGGGGGACAATGAGCAGTTCTTC.

Here the CDR3 DNA reads TGTGCCAGCAGTGGGGGCAGTATATTGACATGGGTCTCTGGCTACACCTTC. As protein: CASSGGSILTWVSGYTF. The chain carries TRBV6-1 and TRBJ1-2; D is perhaps TRBD1 (5 bases). The germline V and J ends were trimmed by 4 bases and 7 bases, with 25 bases remaining between them. In germline, CDR1 is MNHNS, CDR2 SASEGT. This CDR3 region has 17 residues.

This clone showed up just once. This chain joins TRBV7-9 and TRBJ1-2, with TRBD1 matching over 7 bases. CDR1 is SEHNR and CDR2 is FQNEAQ in the germline V gene (reference sequence). The CDR3 is made up of 14 amino acids. With 5 bases clipped from V and 8 bases from J, the junction kept 11 bases outside the gene matches. The CDR3, as DNA: TGTGCCAGCAGCCAACAAACGACAGGGCTCGGCTACACCTTC. It translates to CASSQQTTGLGYTF.

This clone has more than one count but fewer than ten. This sequence joins TRBV6-5 and TRBJ1-2, with D perhaps TRBD1 (6 bases). The V and J ends lost 11 bases and 8 bases respectively, with 24 bases between them. Germline V lookup: CDR1 MNHEY, CDR2 SVGAGI. The CDR3 consists of 14 residues. This chain's CDR3 is CAVGRDQRGSGYTF. The CDR3 DNA reads as TGTGCCGTAGGACGGGACCAGAGGGGGAGCGGCTACACCTTC.

This clone was seen a single time. V and J are TRBV28 and TRBJ2-7, with TRBD1 matching over 7 bases. CDR1 and CDR2 (germline): MDHEN, SYDVKM. The ends lost 4 bases at V and 3 bases at J; junction bases unmatched: 3. This CDR3 region has 13 residues. This CDR3 is CASSSGQLYEQYF. DNA for the CDR3: TGTGCCAGCAGTTCGGGACAGCTCTACGAGCAGTACTTC.

The rearrangement uses TRBV6-6 and TRBJ2-1; 8 bases fit TRBD2. CDR3 length: 16 residues. Germline CDR1 MNHNY, CDR2 SVGAGI (reference sequence). V lost 5 bases, J lost 9 bases, and 15 bases stayed unmatched. The CDR3 loop is CASSREFSGSISEQFF. CDR3 DNA: TGTGCCAGCAGTCGTGAATTCAGCGGGAGTATAAGTGAGCAGTTCTTC.

V usage is TRBV27 and J usage is TRBJ2-1; 13 bases map to TRBD2. Germline V CDR1 and CDR2: MNHEY, SMNVEV (reference sequence). CDR3 length: 17 amino acids. The V segment lost 5 bases and the J segment 4 bases; nucleotides outside the gene matches: 8. As DNA, the CDR3 is TGTGCCAGCAGTCCCCGGACTAGCGGGAGTTGGTACAATGAGCAGTTCTTC. Amino acids: CASSPRTSGSWYNEQFF.

V is TRBV14 and J is TRBJ1-2; D is unclear. V dropped 0 bases and J dropped 3 bases, with 5 bases sitting between them. The CDR3 runs 13 residues. The V gene's germline CDR1 is SGHDN and CDR2 FVKESK. In DNA form, the CDR3 reads TGTGCCAGCAGCCAAGAGGGATACTATGGCTACACCTTC. Residues: CASSQEGYYGYTF. The variable domain in full, with the rest retrieved from reference TRBV14 and TRBJ1-2, is EAGVTQFPSHSVIEKGQTVTLRCDPISGHDNLYWYRRVMGKEIKFLLHFVKESKQDESGMPNNRFLAERTGGTYSTLKVQPAELEDSGVYFCASSQEGYYGYTFGSGTRLTVV.

The chain joins TRBV6-5 to TRBJ2-7, with D hard to call. This CDR3 is 13 amino acids long. Trimming removed 4 bases from V and 2 bases from J, with 9 bases in between. From germline, CDR1 is MNHEY and CDR2 SVGAGI. CDR3 bases: TGTGCCAGCAGTTTGGCAGCAACCTACGAGCAGTACTTC. This encodes CASSLAATYEQYF.

The chain is built from TRBV11-2 and TRBJ2-3, with 9 bases identical to TRBD1. V lost 1 base, J lost 2 bases, and 7 bases stayed unmatched. CDR1 and CDR2 (germline): SGHAT, FQNNGV. The CDR3 totals 17 residues. The CDR3 nucleotides are TGTGCCAGCAGCTTAGTTAAGGACAGGGGACACACAGATACGCAGTATTTT. This encodes CASSLVKDRGHTDTQYF.

The V gene is TRBV4-2, the J gene TRBJ1-1; D unclear. Germline V gives CDR1 LGHNA, CDR2 YNFKEQ. The CDR3 runs to 14 residues. V was cut by 0 bases and J by 4 bases, with 9 bases left in between. The CDR3 is CASSQESAATEAFF. Here the CDR3 DNA reads TGTGCCAGCAGCCAAGAATCGGCAGCCACTGAAGCTTTCTTT.

As to this clone: One end of the junction varies from germline; a read error may be responsible. The rearrangement joins TRBV6-5 to TRBJ1-2; perhaps TRBD1 as D (5 bases). Per the germline V gene, CDR1 is MNHEY and CDR2 is SVGAGI. The CDR3 consists of 11 residues. CDR3 sequence reads: CASSYLGHNYF. CDR3 DNA sequence: TGTGCCAGCAGTTACCTTGGACACAACTACTTC.

This clone was seen more than once but under ten times. This chain joins TRBV6-1 and TRBJ2-2, with 11 bases matching TRBD2. This CDR3 is built from 16 residues. V shed 4 bases, J shed 4 bases, and the junction held 5 bases outside the gene matches. CDR1 MNHNS and CDR2 SASEGT come from the germline V gene. In nucleotides, the CDR3 is TGTGCCAGCAGTGGTAGCGGGGGGGCCTTCACCGGGGAGCTGTTTTTT. Its translation is CASSGSGGAFTGELFF.